The rows below give T cell receptor beta chains drawn from one sample of a study of early T cells in non-severe SARS-CoV-2 infection. Using its own MiXCR run on the 5' RACE reads, TCRdb lists one record per CDR3 protein. The sample records under 70,000 distinct CDR3 sequences, 14% to 15% being singletons. Sequenced material: whole blood, taken at baseline. The receptors originated from an adult who was a healthcare worker with PCR-confirmed SARS-CoV-2 infection or an uninfected control (not recorded which). CDR3s include the opening cysteine and the closing phenylalanine or tryptophan. Fields, in order: J gene, D gene, V gene, clone size, CDR3 protein, CDR3 DNA. D genes are given only for firm matches. For some rows the clone size is stated as once, few or many, or as a class when expanded; others skip it.

>TRBJ2-7|NA|TRBV7-2|few
CASSLGYRYEQYF
TGTGCCAGCAGCTTAGGATATCGGTACGAGCAGTACTTC
>TRBJ2-3|NA|TRBV20-1|NA
CSASGRGDTQYF
TGCAGTGCTAGCGGCCGTGGGGATACGCAGTATTTT
>TRBJ2-2|TRBD2|TRBV7-2|NA
CASSLVRLAGGNTGELLF
TGTGCCAGCAGCTTAGTTCGACTAGCGGGGGGTAACACCGGGGAGCTGCTTTTT
>TRBJ1-5|NA|TRBV7-9|NA
CASSSEASNQPQHF
TGTGCCAGCAGCTCTGAGGCTAGCAATCAGCCCCAGCATTTT
>TRBJ2-5|TRBD1|TRBV6-5|few
CASHRQGMETQYF
TGTGCCAGCCACAGACAGGGGATGGAGACCCAGTACTTC
>TRBJ2-2|TRBD2|TRBV12-3/TRBV12-4|few
CASSLRGGNTGELFF
TGTGCCAGCAGTTTGCGGGGGGGAAACACCGGGGAGCTGTTTTTT
>TRBJ2-2|NA|TRBV3-2|few
CASSQVQDGELFF
TGTGCCAGCAGCCAAGTCCAAGACGGGGAGCTGTTTTTT
>TRBJ1-2|NA|TRBV9|few
CASSVGQGFDYSYTF
TGTGCCAGCAGCGTAGGTCAAGGATTTGACTATAGCTACACCTTC
>TRBJ2-2|NA|TRBV7-3|many
CASSLRGSGEGELFF
TGTGCCAGCAGCTTAAGGGGATCCGGAGAAGGGGAGCTGTTTTTT
>TRBJ2-7|NA|TRBV29-1|NA
CSGTRGRQYF
TGCAGCGGGACAAGGGGTAGGCAGTACTTC
>TRBJ2-2|NA|TRBV7-9|NA
CASSPPGVSVPGELFF
TGTGCCAGCAGCCCGCCCGGGGTCAGTGTTCCCGGGGAGCTGTTTTTT
>TRBJ2-7|TRBD1|TRBV28|few
CASSLETGVGDEQYF
TGTGCCAGCAGTCTAGAGACAGGGGTGGGCGACGAGCAGTACTTC
>TRBJ1-5|NA|TRBV6-6|many
CASNAYSNQPQHF
TGTGCCAGCAATGCTTATAGCAATCAGCCCCAGCATTTT
>TRBJ2-7|NA|TRBV7-3|many
CASSDYAGGPYEQYF
TGTGCCAGCAGTGATTACGCTGGGGGACCCTACGAGCAGTACTTC
>TRBJ2-5|NA|TRBV5-6|many
CASSLDAQGGETQYF
TGTGCCAGCAGCTTGGACGCACAGGGGGGGGAGACCCAGTACTTC
>TRBJ2-6|NA|TRBV5-1|few
CASRAGANVLTF
TGCGCCAGCAGGGCTGGGGCCAACGTCCTGACTTTC
>TRBJ2-7|TRBD2|TRBV27|many
CASRLAGGSYEQYF
TGTGCCAGCAGGTTAGCGGGGGGATCCTACGAGCAGTACTTC
>TRBJ1-5|NA|TRBV19|NA
CASTLLGGADQPQHF
TGTGCCAGTACCCTCCTCGGGGGCGCCGATCAGCCCCAGCATTTT
>TRBJ2-1|TRBD2|TRBV28|few
CASSWTSGSLEQFF
TGTGCCAGCAGTTGGACTAGCGGGAGTTTGGAGCAGTTCTTC
>TRBJ2-1|NA|TRBV20-1|few
CSAPGAGEQFF
TGCAGTGCCCCGGGGGCAGGCGAGCAGTTCTTC
>TRBJ2-5|NA|TRBV9|few
CASSVSPEETQYF
TGTGCCAGCAGCGTAAGCCCGGAAGAGACCCAGTACTTC
>TRBJ2-3|NA|TRBV20-1|many
CSASTGSTDTQYF
TGCAGTGCTAGTACGGGGAGCACAGATACGCAGTATTTT
>TRBJ2-5|TRBD1|TRBV12-3/TRBV12-4|few
CASSFWDRGSRTQYF
TGTGCCAGCAGTTTCTGGGACAGGGGATCTAGGACCCAGTACTTC
>TRBJ2-7|NA|TRBV28|NA
CATSSYEQYF
TGTGCCACCTCCTCCTACGAGCAGTACTTC
>TRBJ2-3|NA|TRBV5-4|NA
CASSLSTKKDTQYF
TGTGCCAGCAGCTTGTCGACTAAAAAAGATACGCAGTATTTT
>TRBJ1-2|NA|TRBV7-9|few
CASSSPSGYGYTF
TGTGCCAGCAGCTCACCCTCAGGGTATGGCTACACCTTC
>TRBJ2-6|NA|TRBV6-5|few
CASSTLGTAPRANVLTF
TGTGCCAGCAGTACCCTCGGGACGGCCCCTCGGGCCAACGTCCTGACTTTC
>TRBJ2-3|TRBD2|TRBV11-2|NA
CASSLGRGTSGEITDTQYF
TGTGCCAGCAGCTTAGGACGGGGGACTAGCGGGGAAATCACAGATACGCAGTATTTT
>TRBJ2-5|TRBD2|TRBV6-5|few
CASSRLAGASVQETQYF
TGTGCCAGCAGCCGACTAGCGGGGGCAAGCGTCCAAGAGACCCAGTACTTC
>TRBJ2-7|NA|TRBV3-1|NA
CASSQDHSRSYEQYF
TGTGCCAGCAGCCAAGATCACTCCCGTTCCTACGAGCAGTACTTC
>TRBJ1-1|TRBD1|TRBV4-2|many
CASSQEPHPNRGTEAFF
TGTGCCAGCAGCCAAGAACCGCACCCAAACAGGGGCACTGAAGCTTTCTTT
>TRBJ2-7|TRBD2|TRBV11-1|once
CASSSAGDNYEQYF
TGTGCCAGCAGCTCCGCGGGGGATAACTACGAGCAGTACTTC
>TRBJ1-1|NA|TRBV20-1|NA
CSGRLGGRAEAFF
TGCAGTGGCCGACTCGGGGGGCGGGCTGAAGCTTTCTTT
>TRBJ2-2|NA|TRBV12-3/TRBV12-4|NA
CASSLPRGATGELFF
TGTGCCAGCAGTTTACCCCGGGGGGCGACCGGGGAGCTGTTTTTT
>TRBJ1-5|NA|TRBV19|many
CASSFSGTSQPQHF
TGTGCCAGTAGTTTTTCAGGGACAAGCCAGCCCCAGCATTTT
>TRBJ2-4|TRBD2|TRBV6-5|NA
CASSYGGGTKNIQYF
TGTGCCAGCAGTTACGGGGGGGGAACCAAAAACATTCAGTACTTC
>TRBJ2-3|NA|TRBV7-2|few
CASSSGPAGTDTQYF
TGTGCCAGCAGCTCCGGACCCGCCGGCACAGATACGCAGTATTTT
>TRBJ2-1|TRBD2|TRBV6-5|few
CASSYTGLAENNEQFF
TGTGCCAGCAGTTACACGGGACTAGCGGAAAACAATGAGCAGTTCTTC
>TRBJ2-7|NA|TRBV28|few
CASQSTPSYEQYF
TGTGCCAGCCAATCGACTCCTTCCTACGAGCAGTACTTC
>TRBJ2-7|NA|TRBV29-1|many
CSVEEFQGGRGYEQYF
TGCAGCGTTGAAGAATTCCAGGGGGGTCGGGGCTACGAGCAGTACTTC
>TRBJ2-3|TRBD2|TRBV6-1|NA
CASRGLAGGPDTQYF
TGTGCCAGCAGGGGACTAGCGGGAGGGCCAGATACGCAGTATTTT
>TRBJ2-7|NA|TRBV6-1|NA
CASSETGPAYEQYF
TGTGCCAGCAGCGAAACAGGACCGGCCTACGAGCAGTACTTC
>TRBJ2-7|NA|TRBV6-2/TRBV6-3|NA
CASRQPLLGGGGYEQYF
TGTGCCAGCAGACAACCCCTACTAGGAGGGGGAGGCTACGAGCAGTACTTC
>TRBJ2-1|TRBD2|TRBV29-1|NA
CSVVGGRSYNEQFF
TGCAGCGTTGTTGGCGGGAGGTCATACAATGAGCAGTTCTTC